The present T cell receptor (beta chain) was sequenced within a study of technical replicates of blood from a few donors. TCRdb's copy holds only in-frame clones and misses some; the assay was immunoSEQ multiplex PCR. Of 55,000 to 70,000 clones listed, around 92% are singletons. This CDR3 has 14 residues. In germline, CDR1 is PRHDT, CDR2 FYEKMQ (reference sequence). Concerning this clone itself: The junction does not match germline at one end; this may be a read error.

Material for sequencing was PBMCs. The source is a human donor in good health. Some clones in this sample may be carry-over from other donors' samples. The rearrangement joins TRBV13 to TRBJ1-1; TRBD1 aligns across 11 bases. CDR3 amino acids: CASSLGTGGAEAFF. The CDR3 bases are TGCGCCAGCAGCTTAGGGACAGGGGGTGCTGAAGCTTTCTTT.